Below, 5 T cell receptor beta chains from the same sample are listed, as sequenced in a study of shared clonotypes between healthy human individuals. Clones were sequenced by immunoSEQ multiplex PCR, and TCRdb holds only the in-frame ones, with some missing. The sample yields a few million clones, around 93% seen once. Sample: naive CD4+ T cells from PBMCs. Subset given: CD45RA+ positively selected. The receptors were sampled from a man in his late teens or twenties in good health. Some clones in this sample may be carry-over from other donors' samples.

This sequence joins TRBV4-1 and TRBJ2-7; 11 nucleotides align to TRBD2. The CDR3 has 17 amino acids. The germline CDR1 and CDR2 sequences are MGHRA and YSYEKL. V dropped 3 bases and J dropped 0; count of bases not matched to a gene: 7. The CDR3 reads CASSHRPTSGTSYEQYF. In nucleotides, the CDR3 is TGCGCCAGCAGCCACCGCCCGACTAGCGGGACCTCCTACGAGCAGTACTTC.

This clone has more than one count but fewer than ten. The rearrangement links TRBV5-1 to TRBJ1-1; a possible D gene is TRBD1 (5 bases). This CDR3 is 13 amino acids long. The V end lost 0 bases, the J end lost 7 bases, and 10 bases lay between the germline ends. In germline, CDR1 is SGHRS, CDR2 YFSETQ. For the CDR3, the DNA is TGCGCCAGCAGCTTGGTACAGGAAGGTGAAGCTTTCTTT. This gives the protein CASSLVQEGEAFF.

The rearrangement joins TRBV2 to TRBJ2-5; possible D gene TRBD1, 6 bases. The CDR3 extends over 14 amino acids. V gave up 5 bases and J gave up 5 bases, with 15 bases separating them. Germline CDR1 and CDR2: SNHLY and FYNNEI. The CDR3 nucleotides are TGTGCCAGCAGTTTCCAGGGGCGCAGGGAGACCCAGTACTTC. It codes for CASSFQGRRETQYF. The whole variable domain, remainder taken from reference TRBV2 and TRBJ2-5, is EPEVTQTPSHQVTQMGQEVILRCVPISNHLYFYWYRQILGQKVEFLVSFYNNEISEKSEIFDDQFSVERPDGSNFTLKIRSTKLEDSAMYFCASSFQGRRETQYFGPGTRLLVL.

This clone was seen a single time. This chain connects TRBV2 to TRBJ1-1; D may be TRBD1 (6 bases). The germline V gene encodes CDR1 SNHLY and CDR2 FYNNEI. The CDR3 contains 17 residues. Deletions cut 8 bases from V and 0 bases from J, with 22 bases between. CDR3 sequence reads: CASAGHLSRLVNTEAFF. The CDR3 region has the DNA TGTGCCAGCGCGGGACATCTCTCACGACTTGTGAACACTGAAGCTTTCTTT.

The rearrangement links TRBV11-3 to TRBJ2-2; 12 nucleotides agree with TRBD2. CDR1 and CDR2 from the germline V gene are SGHNT and YENEEA. The V gene end was trimmed by 5 bases and the J gene end by 8 bases; junction bases not matched to a gene: 6. CDR3 length: 15 amino acids. DNA of the CDR3: TGTGCCAGCAGCGCTCGACTAGCGGGAGTGGGGGAGCTGTTTTTT. Protein product: CASSARLAGVGELFF. The full variable domain, with the rest looked up from reference TRBV11-3 and TRBJ2-2, is EAGVVQSPRYKIIEKKQPVAFWCNPISGHNTLYWYLQNLGQGPELLIRYENEEAVDDSQLPKDRFSAERLKGVDSTLKIQPAELGDSAVYLCASSARLAGVGELFFGEGSRLTVL.